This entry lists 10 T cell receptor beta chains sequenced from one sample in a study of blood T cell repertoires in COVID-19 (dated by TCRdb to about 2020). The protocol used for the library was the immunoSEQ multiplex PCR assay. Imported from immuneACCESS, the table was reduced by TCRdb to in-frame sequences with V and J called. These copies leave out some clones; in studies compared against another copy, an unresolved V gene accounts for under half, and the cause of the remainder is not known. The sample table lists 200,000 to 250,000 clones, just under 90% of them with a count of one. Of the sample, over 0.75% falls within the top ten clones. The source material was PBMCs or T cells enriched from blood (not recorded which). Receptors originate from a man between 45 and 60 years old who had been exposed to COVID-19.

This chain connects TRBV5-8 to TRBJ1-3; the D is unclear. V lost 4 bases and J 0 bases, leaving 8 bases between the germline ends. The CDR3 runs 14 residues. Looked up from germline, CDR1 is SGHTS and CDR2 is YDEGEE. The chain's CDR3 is CASSEGDSGNTIYF. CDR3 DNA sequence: TGTGCCAGCAGCGAGGGAGACTCTGGAAACACCATATATTTT.

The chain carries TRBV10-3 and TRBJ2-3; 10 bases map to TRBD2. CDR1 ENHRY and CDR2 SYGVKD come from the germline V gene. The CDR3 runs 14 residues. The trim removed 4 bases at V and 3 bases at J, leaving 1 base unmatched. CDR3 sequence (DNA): TGTGCCATCAGTGTACTAGCGGGGACAGATACGCAGTATTTT. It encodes CAISVLAGTDTQYF.

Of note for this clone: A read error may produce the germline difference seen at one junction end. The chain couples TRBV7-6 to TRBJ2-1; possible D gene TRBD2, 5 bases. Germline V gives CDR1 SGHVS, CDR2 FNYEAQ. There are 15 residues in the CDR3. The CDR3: CASSLERVVGIRQFF. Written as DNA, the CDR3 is TGTGCCAGCAGTTTAGAGAGGGTCGTAGGGATCAGGCAGTTCTTC.

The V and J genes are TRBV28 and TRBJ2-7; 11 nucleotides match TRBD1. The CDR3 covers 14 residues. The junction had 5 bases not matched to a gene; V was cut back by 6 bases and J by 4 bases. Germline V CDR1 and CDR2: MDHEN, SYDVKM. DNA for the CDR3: TGTGCCAGCAGCCGGGACAGGGGGTTGTACGAGCAGTACTTC. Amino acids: CASSRDRGLYEQYF.

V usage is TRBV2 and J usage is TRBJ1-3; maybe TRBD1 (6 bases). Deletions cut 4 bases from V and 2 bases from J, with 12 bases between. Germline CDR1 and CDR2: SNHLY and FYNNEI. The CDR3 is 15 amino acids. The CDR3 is CASSGSRGTGNTIYF. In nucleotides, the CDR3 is TGTGCCAGCAGTGGGAGCAGGGGAACTGGAAACACCATATATTTT.

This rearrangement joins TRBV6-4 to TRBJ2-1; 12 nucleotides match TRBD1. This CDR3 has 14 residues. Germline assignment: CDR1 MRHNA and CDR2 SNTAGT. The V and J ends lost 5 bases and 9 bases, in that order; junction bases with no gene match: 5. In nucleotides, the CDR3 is TGTGCCAGCAGTTCCGGGACAGGGGGCTTTGAGCAGTTCTTC. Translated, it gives CASSSGTGGFEQFF.

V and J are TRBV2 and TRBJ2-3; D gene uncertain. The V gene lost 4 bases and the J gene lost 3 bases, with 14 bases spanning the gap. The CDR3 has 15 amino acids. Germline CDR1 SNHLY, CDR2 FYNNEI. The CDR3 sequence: CASSGSYRSTDTQYF. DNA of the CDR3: TGTGCCAGCAGTGGGAGTTATAGGTCTACAGATACGCAGTATTTT.

CDR3 residues: CASSLPPGDTQYF. CDR3 nucleotide sequence: TGTGCCAGCAGTCTCCCGCCGGGGGATACGCAGTATTTT. This rearrangement joins TRBV28 to TRBJ2-3; a possible D gene is TRBD2 (5 bases). CDR3 size: 13 residues. Between the trimmed V and J ends, which lost 5 bases and 6 bases, there was a span of 12 bases. Germline V gene sequence: CDR1 MDHEN, CDR2 SYDVKM.

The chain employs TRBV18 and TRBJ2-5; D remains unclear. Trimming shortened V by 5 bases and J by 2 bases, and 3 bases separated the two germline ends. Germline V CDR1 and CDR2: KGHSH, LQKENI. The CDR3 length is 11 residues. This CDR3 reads CASSEQETQYF. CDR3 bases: TGTGCCAGCTCAGAGCAAGAGACCCAGTACTTC.

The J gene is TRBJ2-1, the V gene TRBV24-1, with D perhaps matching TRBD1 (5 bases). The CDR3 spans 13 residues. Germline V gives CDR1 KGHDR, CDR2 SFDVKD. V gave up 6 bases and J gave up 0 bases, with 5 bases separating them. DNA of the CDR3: TGTGCCACCAGTCAGGGCTCCTACAATGAGCAGTTCTTC. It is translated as CATSQGSYNEQFF.